These 5 T cell receptor beta chains were sequenced from one sample in a study of cytomegalovirus exposure and HLA in healthy donors. The PCR made use of 60 Vbeta and 13 Jbeta primers. Assay: immunoSEQ multiplex PCR; the TCRdb copy retains only in-frame clones and omits some. The sample contains around 150,000 clones, 55% to 75% of which appear only once. Sequencing input: PBMCs. The receptors shown here come from a woman in her sixties or seventies in good health and CMV-seropositive.

V and J are TRBV7-2 and TRBJ1-4; TRBD1 might be the D (6 bases). This CDR3 is 14 amino acids long. V gave up 8 bases and J gave up 3 bases, with 13 bases separating them. Germline V gene lookup returns CDR1 SGHTA and CDR2 FQGNSA. As DNA, the CDR3 is TGTGCCAGCTCCCAGGGGATTCCTAATGAAAAACTGTTTTTT. Translated, it gives CASSQGIPNEKLFF.

The V call is TRBV19, the J call TRBJ2-2, with D possibly matching TRBD1 (6 bases). The CDR3 has 14 amino acids. Germline V gives CDR1 LNHDA, CDR2 SQIVND (reference sequence). The V end was cut by 8 bases, the J end by 2 bases, with 12 bases between. CDR3 DNA sequence: TGTGCCAGTGGTTGGACAGCCAACACCGGGGAGCTGTTTTTT. Amino acid sequence: CASGWTANTGELFF.

The chain recombines TRBV6-5 with TRBJ2-7, with 11 nucleotides matching TRBD2. The length of the CDR3 is 16 residues. The J segment lost 5 bases and the V segment lost 3 bases, leaving 9 bases of the junction unmatched. CDR1 is MNHEY and CDR2 is SVGAGI in the germline V gene. The CDR3 DNA reads as TGTGCCAGCAGTTATTATGGTAGCGGGAGGGCCGACGAGCAGTACTTC. This codes for CASSYYGSGRADEQYF.

Only one count was recorded for this clone. The V and J genes are TRBV6-4 and TRBJ2-7; D is ambiguous. CDR1 is MRHNA and CDR2 is SNTAGT in the germline V gene. The CDR3 runs 16 residues. V lost 0 bases to trimming and J lost 3 bases, with 15 bases between them. DNA for the CDR3: TGTGCCAGCAGTGACTCCTTGCGGAGAATGGACTACGAGCAGTACTTC. Translated: CASSDSLRRMDYEQYF.

The chain joins TRBV6-1 to TRBJ1-1; tentatively, D is TRBD1 (6 bases). CDR3 length equals 15 residues. The germline V and J ends were trimmed by 6 bases and 4 bases, with 18 bases remaining between them. The germline V gene has CDR1 MNHNS and CDR2 SASEGT. This chain's CDR3 is CASRYAQGRFTEAFF. CDR3 bases: TGTGCCAGCAGATACGCACAGGGTCGGTTCACTGAAGCTTTCTTT.